This T cell receptor beta chain came from a study of persistence of HIV-infected CD4 T cells. Study at large: CD4+ T cells responding to CMV or HIV-1 Gag were isolated.

The germline V gene encodes CDR1 LGHDT and CDR2 YNNKEL (reference sequence). The CDR3 extends over 15 amino acids. V lost 1 base, J lost 6 bases, and 12 bases lay in between. Comments on this clone: Its antigen is as yet unknown.

Cells were stimulated with overlapping HIV-1 Gag 15-mer peptides. Sorted nonresponding memory CD4+ T cells were CD40L-negative, CD69-negative, CD45RO-high. Undetectable plasma HIV-1 RNA below 50 copies/mL lasted at least 4 years. PBMCs were depleted of CD8+ T cells before stimulation. Sequencing used immunoSEQ version 4 in survey mode. Assay: immunoSEQ multiplex PCR; the TCRdb copy retains only in-frame clones and omits some. The sample has about 36,000 clones; over 75% are singletons. Overall study results and limits: The rare CMV-responding cells with HIV-1 proviruses were not separately TCR-sequenced.

This rearrangement joins TRBV3-1 (or the pseudogene TRBV3-2) to TRBJ1-4; D unclear. The receptor's source is an adult with HIV. The donor label of this sample is uncertain. This sample comprised cultured CD4+ T cells from PBMCs, obtained from a patient who received antiretroviral therapy. CDR3 nucleotides: TGTGCCAGCAGCCAAGGTTCCGCAGTCGATGAAAAACTGTTTTTT. It is translated as CASSQGSAVDEKLFF.